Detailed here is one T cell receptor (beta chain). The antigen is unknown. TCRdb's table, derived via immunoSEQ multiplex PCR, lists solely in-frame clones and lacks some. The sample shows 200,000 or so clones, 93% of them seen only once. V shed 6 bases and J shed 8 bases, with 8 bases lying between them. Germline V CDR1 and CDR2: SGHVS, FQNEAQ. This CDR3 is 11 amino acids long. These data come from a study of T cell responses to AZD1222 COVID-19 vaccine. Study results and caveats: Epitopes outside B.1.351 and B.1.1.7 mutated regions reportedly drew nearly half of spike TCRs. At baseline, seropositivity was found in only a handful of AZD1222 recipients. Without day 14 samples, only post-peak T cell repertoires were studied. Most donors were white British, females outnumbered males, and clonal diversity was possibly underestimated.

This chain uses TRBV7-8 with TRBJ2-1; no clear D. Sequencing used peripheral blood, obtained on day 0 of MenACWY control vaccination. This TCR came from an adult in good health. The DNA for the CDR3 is TGTGCCAGCAGTCATAGCTATGAGCAGTTCTTC. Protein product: CASSHSYEQFF.